These T cell receptor beta chains were read from a single sample in a study of blood T cells in healthy people across ages. TCRdb re-derived calls from the 5' RACE reads in MiXCR, one entry per CDR3 protein. The repertoire holds about 1.8 million distinct CDR3 sequences, 40% to 55% seen once, with approximately 2% in the top ten. The sample consisted of blood. The source is a woman in her thirties or forties in good health. CDR3s include the opening cysteine and the closing phenylalanine or tryptophan.

CDR3 protein: CASSFFPQGPSRTVKNIQYF; V gene: TRBV7-8
CDR3 protein: CASSTGTGRRISTDTQYF; V gene: TRBV7-3
CDR3 protein: CSAPVDYGYTF; V gene: TRBV29-1
CDR3 protein: CASSPTTGQNNSPLHF; V gene: TRBV9
CDR3 protein: CASSIGLSHEQFF; V gene: TRBV7-2
CDR3 protein: CASSGPGQGRTDTQYF; V gene: TRBV9
CDR3 protein: CASSFPPMVSETQYF; V gene: TRBV7-2
CDR3 protein: CASSLAGRDIQYF; V gene: TRBV7-2
CDR3 protein: CATSRTARTGGNEQYF; V gene: TRBV24-1
CDR3 protein: CASSVGGGVREQYF; V gene: TRBV28
CDR3 protein: CASSQIPGGYTDTQYF; V gene: TRBV4-3
CDR3 protein: CSAETSGGHRTQYF; V gene: TRBV20-1
CDR3 protein: CSVLRTGRLGEQFF; V gene: TRBV29-1
CDR3 protein: CASSAGQGINQPQHF; V gene: TRBV6-6
CDR3 protein: CASSPRQSPGNEQFF; V gene: TRBV12-3/TRBV12-4
CDR3 protein: CASSLAMSYPQQDTQYF; V gene: TRBV12-3/TRBV12-4
CDR3 protein: CASSYSELARVEQFF; V gene: TRBV6-2/TRBV6-3
CDR3 protein: CASSRQEDTQYF; V gene: TRBV5-1
CDR3 protein: CASSQVGLAGDLEQYF; V gene: TRBV4-2
CDR3 protein: CASRPMVIRVDTQYF; V gene: TRBV7-2
CDR3 protein: CSATDSAYGYTF; V gene: TRBV20-1
CDR3 protein: CASSQDLLRGSYNEQFF; V gene: TRBV4-2
CDR3 protein: CASRTTQAGGRDTQYF; V gene: TRBV6-6
CDR3 protein: CASSLSQGGHEQYF; V gene: TRBV27
CDR3 protein: CASSSRGISDEQYF; V gene: TRBV28
CDR3 protein: CSDEDGHLSSSGANVLTF; V gene: TRBV29-1
CDR3 protein: CASRGLMNTEAFF; V gene: TRBV28
CDR3 protein: CASNPFLTGGETDTQYF; V gene: TRBV5-1
CDR3 protein: CATRGGAGATNEQYF; V gene: TRBV24-1
CDR3 protein: CASSESGGKQFF; V gene: TRBV25-1
CDR3 protein: CASSNSGGAVCSYNEQFF; V gene: TRBV21-1
CDR3 protein: CASSLGGATLTGELFF; V gene: TRBV5-1
CDR3 protein: CASSLGWGMNADTQYF; V gene: TRBV7-2
CDR3 protein: CASRSMPRKQATDTQYF; V gene: TRBV27
CDR3 protein: CASSDTEETPLHF; V gene: TRBV14
CDR3 protein: CASNQDRLNTEAFF; V gene: TRBV12-3/TRBV12-4
CDR3 protein: CASSQGSREDEQYF; V gene: TRBV4-3
CDR3 protein: CASSLATGEGQPQHF; V gene: TRBV7-8
CDR3 protein: CASSLSPRTSGGRTYEQYF; V gene: TRBV27
CDR3 protein: CASSLETTLEEQYF; V gene: TRBV7-2
CDR3 protein: CASSVDFSSYNEQFF; V gene: TRBV2
CDR3 protein: CASSMAAGKGETQYF; V gene: TRBV19
CDR3 protein: CASSYVGQGGYDYTF; V gene: TRBV6-5
CDR3 protein: CASSHALGTHEQYF; V gene: TRBV11-2
CDR3 protein: CASSQGTQSRPQHF; V gene: TRBV3-1
CDR3 protein: CASSHGPAGNQPQHF; V gene: TRBV3-1